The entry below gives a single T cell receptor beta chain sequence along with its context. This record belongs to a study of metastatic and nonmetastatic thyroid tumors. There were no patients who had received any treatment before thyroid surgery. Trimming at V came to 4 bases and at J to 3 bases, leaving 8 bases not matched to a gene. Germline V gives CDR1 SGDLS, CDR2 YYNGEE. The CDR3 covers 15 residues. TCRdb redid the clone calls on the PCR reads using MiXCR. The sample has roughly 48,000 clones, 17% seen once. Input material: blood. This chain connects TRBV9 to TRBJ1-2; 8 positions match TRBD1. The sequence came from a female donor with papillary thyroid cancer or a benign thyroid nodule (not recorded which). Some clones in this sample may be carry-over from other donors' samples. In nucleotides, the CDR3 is TGTGCCAGCAGCCTCACAGGGGGTAATGACTATGGCTACACCTTC. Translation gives CASSLTGGNDYGYTF.